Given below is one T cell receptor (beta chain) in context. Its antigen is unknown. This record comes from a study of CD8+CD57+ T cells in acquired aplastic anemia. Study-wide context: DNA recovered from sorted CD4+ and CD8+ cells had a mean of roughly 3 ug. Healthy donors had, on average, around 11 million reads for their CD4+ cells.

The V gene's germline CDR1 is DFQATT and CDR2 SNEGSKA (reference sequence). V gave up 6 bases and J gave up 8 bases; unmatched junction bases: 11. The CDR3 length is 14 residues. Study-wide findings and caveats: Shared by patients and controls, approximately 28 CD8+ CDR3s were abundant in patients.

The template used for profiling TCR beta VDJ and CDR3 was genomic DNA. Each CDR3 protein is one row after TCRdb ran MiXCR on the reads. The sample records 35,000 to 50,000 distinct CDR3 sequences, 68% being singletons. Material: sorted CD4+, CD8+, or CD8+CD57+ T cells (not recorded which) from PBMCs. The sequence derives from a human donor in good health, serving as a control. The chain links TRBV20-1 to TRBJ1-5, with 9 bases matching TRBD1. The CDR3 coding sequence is TGCAGTGCCGCCGCTGGGACAGGGCAAAAGCCCCAGCATTTT. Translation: CSAAAGTGQKPQHF.